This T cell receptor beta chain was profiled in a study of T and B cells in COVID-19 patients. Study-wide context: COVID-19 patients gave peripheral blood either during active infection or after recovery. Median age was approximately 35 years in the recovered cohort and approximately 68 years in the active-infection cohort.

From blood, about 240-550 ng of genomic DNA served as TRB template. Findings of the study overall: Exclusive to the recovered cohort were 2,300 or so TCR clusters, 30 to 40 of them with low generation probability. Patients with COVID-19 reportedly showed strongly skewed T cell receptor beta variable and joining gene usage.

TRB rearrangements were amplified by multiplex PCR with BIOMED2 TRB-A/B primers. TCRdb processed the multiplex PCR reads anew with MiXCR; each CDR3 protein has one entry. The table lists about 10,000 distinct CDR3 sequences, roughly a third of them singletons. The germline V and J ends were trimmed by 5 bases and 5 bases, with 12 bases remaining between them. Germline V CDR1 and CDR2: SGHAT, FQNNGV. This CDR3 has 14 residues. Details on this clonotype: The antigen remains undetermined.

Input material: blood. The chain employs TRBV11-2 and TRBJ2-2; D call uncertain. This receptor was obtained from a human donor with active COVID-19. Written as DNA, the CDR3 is TGTGCCAGCAGCGCCAAGACCGGGACCGGGGAGCTGTTTTTT. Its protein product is CASSAKTGTGELFF.